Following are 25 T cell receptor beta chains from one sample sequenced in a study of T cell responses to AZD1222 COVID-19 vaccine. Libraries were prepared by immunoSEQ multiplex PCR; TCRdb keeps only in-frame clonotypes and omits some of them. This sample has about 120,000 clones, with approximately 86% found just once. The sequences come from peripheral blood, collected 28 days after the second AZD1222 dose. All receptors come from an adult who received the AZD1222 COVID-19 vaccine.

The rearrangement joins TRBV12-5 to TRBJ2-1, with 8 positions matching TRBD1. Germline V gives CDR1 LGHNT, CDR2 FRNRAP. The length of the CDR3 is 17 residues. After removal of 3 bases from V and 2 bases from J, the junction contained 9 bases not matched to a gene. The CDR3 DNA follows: TGTGCTAGTGGTTTCCAGGGGGCAGTAGGCACCTACAATGAGCAGTTCTTC. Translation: CASGFQGAVGTYNEQFF.

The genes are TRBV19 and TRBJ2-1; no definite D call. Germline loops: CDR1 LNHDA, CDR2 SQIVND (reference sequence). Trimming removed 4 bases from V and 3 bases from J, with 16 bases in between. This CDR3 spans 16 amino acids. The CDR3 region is CASSTPRRTLYNEQFF. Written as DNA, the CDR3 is TGTGCCAGTAGTACCCCGCGAAGAACCCTCTACAATGAGCAGTTCTTC. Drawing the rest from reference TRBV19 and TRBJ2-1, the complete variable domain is DGGITQSPKYLFRKEGQNVTLSCEQNLNHDAMYWYRQDPGQGLRLIYYSQIVNDFQKGDIAEGYSVSREKKESFPLTVTSAQKNPTAFYLCASSTPRRTLYNEQFFGPGTRLTVL.

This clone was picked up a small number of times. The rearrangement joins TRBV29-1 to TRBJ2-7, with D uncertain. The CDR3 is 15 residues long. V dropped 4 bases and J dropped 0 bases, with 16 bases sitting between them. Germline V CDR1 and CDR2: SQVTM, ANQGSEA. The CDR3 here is CSVVGKGSYSYEQYF. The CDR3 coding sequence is TGCAGCGTTGTAGGGAAGGGCTCCTACTCCTACGAGCAGTACTTC.

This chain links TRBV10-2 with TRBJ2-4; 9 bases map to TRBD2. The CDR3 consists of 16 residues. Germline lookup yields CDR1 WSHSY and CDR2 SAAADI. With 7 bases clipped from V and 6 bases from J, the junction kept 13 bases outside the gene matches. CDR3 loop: CASTAVPRGGRNIQYF. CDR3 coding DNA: TGCGCCAGCACCGCCGTTCCGCGGGGGGGCAGAAACATTCAGTACTTC.

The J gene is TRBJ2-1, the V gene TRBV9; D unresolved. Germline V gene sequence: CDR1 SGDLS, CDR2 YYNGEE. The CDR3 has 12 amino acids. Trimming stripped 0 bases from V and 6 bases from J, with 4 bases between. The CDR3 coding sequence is TGTGCCAGCAGCGTAGGGCCCAATGAGCAGTTCTTC. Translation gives CASSVGPNEQFF.

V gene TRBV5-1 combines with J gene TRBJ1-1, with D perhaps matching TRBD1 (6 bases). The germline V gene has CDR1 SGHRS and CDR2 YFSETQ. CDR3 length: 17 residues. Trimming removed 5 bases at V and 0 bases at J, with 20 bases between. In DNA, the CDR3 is TGCGCCAGCAGTCGTATACCAGGGGATACTGTGAACACTGAAGCTTTCTTT. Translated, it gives CASSRIPGDTVNTEAFF.

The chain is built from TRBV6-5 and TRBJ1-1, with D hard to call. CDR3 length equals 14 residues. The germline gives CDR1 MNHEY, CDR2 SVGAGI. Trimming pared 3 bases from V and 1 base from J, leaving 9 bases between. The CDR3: CASSYDLENTEAFF. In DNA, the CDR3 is TGTGCCAGCAGTTATGATTTGGAGAACACTGAAGCTTTCTTT.

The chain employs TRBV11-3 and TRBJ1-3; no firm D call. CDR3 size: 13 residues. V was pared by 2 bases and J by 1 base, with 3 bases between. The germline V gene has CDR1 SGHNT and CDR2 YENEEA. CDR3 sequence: CASSLLSGNTIYF. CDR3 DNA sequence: TGTGCCAGCAGCTTATTGTCTGGAAACACCATATATTTT.

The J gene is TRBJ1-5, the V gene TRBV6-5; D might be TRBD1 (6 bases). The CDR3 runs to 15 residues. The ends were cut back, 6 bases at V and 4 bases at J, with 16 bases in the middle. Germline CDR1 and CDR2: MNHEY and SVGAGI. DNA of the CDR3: TGTGCCAGCAGGCCACGACAGGCGCTTAATCAGCCCCAGCATTTT. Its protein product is CASRPRQALNQPQHF.

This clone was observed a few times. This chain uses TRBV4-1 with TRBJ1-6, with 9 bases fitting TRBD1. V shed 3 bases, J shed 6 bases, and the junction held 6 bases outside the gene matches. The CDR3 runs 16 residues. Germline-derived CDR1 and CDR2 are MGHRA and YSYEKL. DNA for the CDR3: TGCGCCAGCAGCCACCCAAAGGGACAGGGTAATTCACCCCTCCACTTT. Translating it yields CASSHPKGQGNSPLHF.

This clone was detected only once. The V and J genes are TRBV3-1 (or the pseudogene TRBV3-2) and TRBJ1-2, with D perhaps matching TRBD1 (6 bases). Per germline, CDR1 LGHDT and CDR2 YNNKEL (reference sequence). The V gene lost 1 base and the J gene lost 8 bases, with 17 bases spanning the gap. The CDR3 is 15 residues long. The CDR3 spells CASSQGFNRVGGYTF. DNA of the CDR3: TGTGCCAGCAGCCAAGGATTTAACAGGGTCGGGGGCTACACCTTC.

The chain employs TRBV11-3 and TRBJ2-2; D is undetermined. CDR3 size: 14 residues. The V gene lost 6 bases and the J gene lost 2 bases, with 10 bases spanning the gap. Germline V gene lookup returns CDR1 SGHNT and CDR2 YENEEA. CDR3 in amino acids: CASSRGPNTGELFF. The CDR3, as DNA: TGTGCCAGCAGTCGCGGCCCCAACACCGGGGAGCTGTTTTTT. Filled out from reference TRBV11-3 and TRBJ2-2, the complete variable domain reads EAGVVQSPRYKIIEKKQPVAFWCNPISGHNTLYWYLQNLGQGPELLIRYENEEAVDDSQLPKDRFSAERLKGVDSTLKIQPAELGDSAVYLCASSRGPNTGELFFGEGSRLTVL.

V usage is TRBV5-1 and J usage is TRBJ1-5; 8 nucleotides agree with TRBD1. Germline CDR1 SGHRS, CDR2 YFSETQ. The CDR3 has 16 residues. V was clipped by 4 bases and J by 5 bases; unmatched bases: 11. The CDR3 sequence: CASSPRPDRGDQPQHF. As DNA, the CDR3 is TGCGCCAGCAGCCCAAGACCCGACAGGGGCGATCAGCCCCAGCATTTT.

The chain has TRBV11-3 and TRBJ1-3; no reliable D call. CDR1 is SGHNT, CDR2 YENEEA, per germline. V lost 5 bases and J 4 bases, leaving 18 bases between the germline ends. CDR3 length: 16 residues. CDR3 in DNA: TGTGCCAGCAGCCCCCTCATGGGGAGGCCCGGAAACACCATATATTTT. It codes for CASSPLMGRPGNTIYF.

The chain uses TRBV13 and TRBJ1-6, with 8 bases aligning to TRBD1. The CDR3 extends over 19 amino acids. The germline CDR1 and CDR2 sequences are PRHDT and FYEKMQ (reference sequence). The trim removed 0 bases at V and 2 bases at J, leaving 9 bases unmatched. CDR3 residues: CASSLGRGRGRPYNSPLHF. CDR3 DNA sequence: TGTGCCAGCAGCTTAGGCCGTGGCAGGGGGCGCCCCTATAATTCACCCCTCCACTTT.

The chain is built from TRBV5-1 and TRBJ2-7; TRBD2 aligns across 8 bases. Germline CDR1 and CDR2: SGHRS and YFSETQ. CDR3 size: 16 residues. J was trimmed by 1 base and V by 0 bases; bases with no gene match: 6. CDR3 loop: CASSLAGASGSYEQYF. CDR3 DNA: TGCGCCAGCAGCTTGGCCGGGGCTAGCGGGTCCTACGAGCAGTACTTC. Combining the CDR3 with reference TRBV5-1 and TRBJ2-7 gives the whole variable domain KAGVTQTPRYLIKTRGQQVTLSCSPISGHRSVSWYQQTPGQGLQFLFEYFSETQRNKGNFPGRFSGRQFSNSRSEMNVSTLELGDSALYLCASSLAGASGSYEQYFGPGTRLTVT.

CDR3 loop: CASSDPGLASNTGELFF. In DNA form, the CDR3 reads TGCGCCAGCAGTGACCCGGGACTAGCGAGCAACACCGGGGAGCTGTTTTTT. The genes are TRBV10-2 and TRBJ2-2; 10 nucleotides line up with TRBD2. There are 17 residues in the CDR3. The V segment lost 3 bases and the J segment 2 bases; nucleotides outside the gene matches: 6. From germline, CDR1 is WSHSY and CDR2 SAAADI.

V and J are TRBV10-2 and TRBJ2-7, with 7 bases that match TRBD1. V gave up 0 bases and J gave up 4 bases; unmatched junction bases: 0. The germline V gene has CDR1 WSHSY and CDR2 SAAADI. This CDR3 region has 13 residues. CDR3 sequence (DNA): TGCGCCAGCAGTGAGTCGACAGGGTACGAGCAGTACTTC. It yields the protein CASSESTGYEQYF.

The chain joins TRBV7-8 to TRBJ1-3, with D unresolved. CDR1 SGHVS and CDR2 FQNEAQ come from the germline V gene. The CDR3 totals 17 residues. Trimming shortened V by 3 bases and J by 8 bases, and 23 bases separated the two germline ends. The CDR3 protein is CASSLGQISVPPDTIYF. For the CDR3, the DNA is TGTGCCAGCAGCTTGGGTCAGATCTCCGTACCGCCCGACACCATATATTTT.

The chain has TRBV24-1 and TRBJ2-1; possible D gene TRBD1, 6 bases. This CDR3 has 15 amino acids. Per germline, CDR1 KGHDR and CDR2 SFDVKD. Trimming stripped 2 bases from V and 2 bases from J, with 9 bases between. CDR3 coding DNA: TGTGCCACCAGTGATTCGAGGGGGACCTACAATGAGCAGTTCTTC. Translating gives CATSDSRGTYNEQFF.

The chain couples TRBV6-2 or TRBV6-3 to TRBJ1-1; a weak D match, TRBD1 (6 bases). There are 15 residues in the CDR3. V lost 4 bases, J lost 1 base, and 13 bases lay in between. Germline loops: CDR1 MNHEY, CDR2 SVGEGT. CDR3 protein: CASSFRGRGNTEAFF. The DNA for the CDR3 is TGTGCCAGCAGTTTCAGGGGTCGCGGGAACACTGAAGCTTTCTTT.

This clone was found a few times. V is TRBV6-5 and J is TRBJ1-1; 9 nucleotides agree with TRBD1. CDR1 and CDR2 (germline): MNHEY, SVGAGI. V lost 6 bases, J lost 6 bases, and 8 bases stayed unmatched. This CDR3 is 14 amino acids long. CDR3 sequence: CASRSNRGRAEAFF. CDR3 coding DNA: TGTGCCAGCAGATCTAACAGGGGGCGGGCTGAAGCTTTCTTT.

The CDR3 region has the DNA TGTGCTAGTGGTCCCCCGGACAGGGGGAACTACGAGCAGTACTTC. It is translated as CASGPPDRGNYEQYF. The chain carries TRBV12-5 and TRBJ2-7; 10 bases agree with TRBD1. This CDR3 region has 15 residues. V gave up 5 bases and J gave up 3 bases; unmatched junction bases: 7. Germline loops: CDR1 LGHNT, CDR2 FRNRAP.

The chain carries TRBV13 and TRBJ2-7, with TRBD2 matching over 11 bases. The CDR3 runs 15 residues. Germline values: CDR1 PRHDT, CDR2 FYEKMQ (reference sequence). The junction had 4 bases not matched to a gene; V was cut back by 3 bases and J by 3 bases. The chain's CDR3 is CASSFWGTSGYEQYF. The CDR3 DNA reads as TGTGCCAGCAGCTTCTGGGGGACTAGCGGCTACGAGCAGTACTTC.

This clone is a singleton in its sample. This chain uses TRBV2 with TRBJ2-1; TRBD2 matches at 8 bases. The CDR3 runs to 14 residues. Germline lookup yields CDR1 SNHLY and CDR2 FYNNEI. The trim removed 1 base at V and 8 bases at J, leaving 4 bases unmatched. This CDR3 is CASSEEASGYEQFF. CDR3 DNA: TGTGCCAGCAGTGAAGAGGCTAGCGGGTATGAGCAGTTCTTC.